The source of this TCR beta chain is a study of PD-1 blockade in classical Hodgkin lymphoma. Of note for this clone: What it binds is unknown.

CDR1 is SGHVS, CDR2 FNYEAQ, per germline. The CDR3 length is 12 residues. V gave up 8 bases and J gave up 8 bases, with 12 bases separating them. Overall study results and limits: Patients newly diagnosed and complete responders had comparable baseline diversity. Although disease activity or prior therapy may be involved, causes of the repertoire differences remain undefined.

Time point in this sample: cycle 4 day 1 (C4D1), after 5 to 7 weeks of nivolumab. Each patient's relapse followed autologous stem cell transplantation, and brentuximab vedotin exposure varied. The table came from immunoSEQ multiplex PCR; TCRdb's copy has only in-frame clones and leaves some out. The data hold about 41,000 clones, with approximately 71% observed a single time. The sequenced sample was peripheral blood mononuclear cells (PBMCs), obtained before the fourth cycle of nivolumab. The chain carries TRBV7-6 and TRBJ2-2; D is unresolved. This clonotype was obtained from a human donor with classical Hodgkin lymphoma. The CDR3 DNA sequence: TGTGCCAGCGCAGCTTCCACTGGGGAGCTGTTTTTT. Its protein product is CASAASTGELFF.